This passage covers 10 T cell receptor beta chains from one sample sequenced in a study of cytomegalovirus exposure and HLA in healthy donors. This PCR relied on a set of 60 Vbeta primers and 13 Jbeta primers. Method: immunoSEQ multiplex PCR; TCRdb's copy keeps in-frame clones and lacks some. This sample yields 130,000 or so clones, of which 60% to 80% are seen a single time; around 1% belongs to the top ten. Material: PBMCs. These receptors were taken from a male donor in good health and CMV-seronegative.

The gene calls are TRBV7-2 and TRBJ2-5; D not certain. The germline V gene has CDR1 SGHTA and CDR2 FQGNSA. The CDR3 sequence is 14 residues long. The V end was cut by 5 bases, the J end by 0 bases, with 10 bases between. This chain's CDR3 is CASSPARYQETQYF. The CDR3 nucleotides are TGTGCCAGCAGCCCCGCCAGGTACCAAGAGACCCAGTACTTC.

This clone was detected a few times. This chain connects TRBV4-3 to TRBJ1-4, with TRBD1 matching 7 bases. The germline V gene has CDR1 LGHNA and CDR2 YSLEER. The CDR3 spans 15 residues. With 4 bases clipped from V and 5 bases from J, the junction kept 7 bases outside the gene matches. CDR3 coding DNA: TGCGCCAGCAGCCGCGGGACAGAAAAGAATGAAAAACTGTTTTTT. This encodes CASSRGTEKNEKLFF.

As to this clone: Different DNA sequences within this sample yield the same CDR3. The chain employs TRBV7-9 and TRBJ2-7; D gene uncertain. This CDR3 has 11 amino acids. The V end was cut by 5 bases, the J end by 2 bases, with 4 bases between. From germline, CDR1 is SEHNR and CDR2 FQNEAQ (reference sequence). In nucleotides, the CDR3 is TGTGCCAGCAGCAGCACCTACGAGCAGTACTTC. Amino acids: CASSSTYEQYF.

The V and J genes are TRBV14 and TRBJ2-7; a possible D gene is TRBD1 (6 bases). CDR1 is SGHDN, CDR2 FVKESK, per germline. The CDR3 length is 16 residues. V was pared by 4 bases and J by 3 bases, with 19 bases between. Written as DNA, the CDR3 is TGTGCCAGCAGCCCCCTGGCGGGCCAGGGGTTCTACGAGCAGTACTTC. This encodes CASSPLAGQGFYEQYF.

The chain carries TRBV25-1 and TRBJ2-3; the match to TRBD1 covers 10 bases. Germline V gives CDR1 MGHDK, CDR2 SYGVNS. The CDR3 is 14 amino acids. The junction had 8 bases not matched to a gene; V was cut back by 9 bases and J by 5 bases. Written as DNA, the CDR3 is TGTGCCAGTCAGCCGGGACAGGGGATAGATACGCAGTATTTT. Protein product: CASQPGQGIDTQYF.

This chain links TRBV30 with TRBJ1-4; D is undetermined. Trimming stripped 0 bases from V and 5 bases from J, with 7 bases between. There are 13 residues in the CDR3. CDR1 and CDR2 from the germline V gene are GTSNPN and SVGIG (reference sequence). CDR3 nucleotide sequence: TGTGCCTGGAGTGTATCCGTCAATGAAAAACTGTTTTTT. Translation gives CAWSVSVNEKLFF.

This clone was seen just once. The CDR3 reads CASSSPGQVSYEQYF. The CDR3 DNA reads TGTGCCAGCAGTTCCCCGGGACAGGTATCCTACGAGCAGTACTTC. V is TRBV6-5 and J is TRBJ2-7; TRBD1 matches 8 bases. The CDR3 is made up of 15 amino acids. J was trimmed by 1 base and V by 4 bases; bases with no gene match: 6. Looked up from germline, CDR1 is MNHEY and CDR2 is SVGAGI.

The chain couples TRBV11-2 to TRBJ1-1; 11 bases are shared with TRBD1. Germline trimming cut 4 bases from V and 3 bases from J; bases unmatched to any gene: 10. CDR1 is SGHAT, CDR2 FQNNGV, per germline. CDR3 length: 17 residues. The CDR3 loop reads CASSSRTGGAVDTEAFF. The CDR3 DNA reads TGTGCCAGCAGCTCACGGACAGGGGGCGCGGTAGACACTGAAGCTTTCTTT. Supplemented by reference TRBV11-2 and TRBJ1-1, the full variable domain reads EAGVAQSPRYKIIEKRQSVAFWCNPISGHATLYWYQQILGQGPKLLIQFQNNGVVDDSQLPKDRFSAERLKGVDSTLKIQPAKLEDSAVYLCASSSRTGGAVDTEAFFGQGTRLTVV.

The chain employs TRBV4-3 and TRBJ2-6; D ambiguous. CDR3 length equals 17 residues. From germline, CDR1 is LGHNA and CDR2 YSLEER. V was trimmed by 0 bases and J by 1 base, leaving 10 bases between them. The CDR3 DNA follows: TGCGCCAGCAGCCAAGAATCGAGTAGTTCTGGGGCCAACGTCCTGACTTTC. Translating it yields CASSQESSSSGANVLTF.

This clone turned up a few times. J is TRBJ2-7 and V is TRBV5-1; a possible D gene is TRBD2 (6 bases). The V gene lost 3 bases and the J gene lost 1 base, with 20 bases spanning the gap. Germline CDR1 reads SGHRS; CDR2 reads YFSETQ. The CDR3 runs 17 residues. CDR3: CASSWGGFRQNSYEQYF. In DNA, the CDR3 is TGCGCCAGCAGCTGGGGAGGATTTCGTCAGAATTCCTACGAGCAGTACTTC.